This TCR beta chain was found in a study of glioma-infiltrating T cells after dendritic cell vaccination (dated by TCRdb to about 2016). About the study as a whole: A cohort of about 15 glioblastoma patients from Phase I and II dendritic cell vaccination trials was included, of whom 9 were newly diagnosed and 6 had recurrent disease. Patients received three intradermal dendritic cell vaccine injections at biweekly intervals in the arm below the axilla. Survival after dendritic cell vaccination was correlated with TCR sequencing metrics such as TIL content and the overlap between tumor and blood repertoires. In glioblastoma patients vaccinated with dendritic cells, deep sequencing of TCR beta CDR3 regions served to measure tumor-infiltrating lymphocyte content and to compare repertoires between tumor and blood. Between about 2003 and 2012, patients were given autologous tumor lysate-pulsed dendritic cell vaccination. The vaccine consisted of monocyte-derived dendritic cells cultured seven days with IL-4 and GM-CSF, then pulsed overnight with autologous tumor lysate. Results the study describes overall, beyond this receptor: The cohort was small and heterogeneous, few patients had complete blood and tumor sets, and even fewer had initial-recurrent tumor pairs. The response model built on TCR overlap across three groups was characterized as speculative, with prospective validation still needed. After dendritic cell vaccination, a higher estimated pretreatment TIL content predicted longer time to progression and longer overall survival. No direct relationship between TCR clonality and survival was found, suggesting that a diverse polyclonal response may matter.

TCRB CDR3 regions were amplified from roughly 1.8 ug genomic DNA, or all available DNA if less, using the immunoSEQ assay. For multiplex PCR, 60 forward primers for TCR V beta segments and 13 reverse primers for J beta segments were used. To estimate the number of reads per starting template, synthetic control templates were added to each sample at limiting dilution. Reads of 87 bp were generated by sequencing on the Illumina HiSeq System. For the original study's pipeline: PCR and sequencing errors were removed by a nearest neighbor algorithm that merged closely related sequences. TCR overlap was measured as the percentage of unique tumor TCR beta sequences that were also present in the peripheral blood of the same patient. TCRdb stores this immuneACCESS table with in-frame sequences only. Part of the clones is absent; in the studies checked, under half of the shortfall reflects unresolved V genes, and no reason is known for the rest. V and J calls and clone size are copied from that table; D and trimming were computed from the DNA. The sample table records 95,000 to 110,000 clones; 81% of these occur just once. The ten largest make up 12% of the sample.

Patients were selected on the basis of adequate residual fresh-frozen tumor tissue and more than two years of available survival data. None of the glioblastoma patients carried an isocitrate dehydrogenase mutation, although molecular status otherwise varied. PBMC collection took place before vaccination, two weeks after the third vaccination, and at tumor progression if progression occurred. The Qiagen DNeasy Blood extraction Kit was used for extraction of genomic DNA. On this clone: Its antigen specificity is not known. No much larger clone exists at a distance of one base, and base qualities are not known.

Reading from cysteine to phenylalanine, the CDR3 counts 14 amino acids. Only the CDR3 DNA is retained, 42 bases long and in frame from the first base. CDR1 and CDR2 were assigned from the germline V gene (reference sequence) as SGHNT and YYREEE. The germline ends are 9 bases apart after V is trimmed by 1 base and J by 2 bases. The sequenced sample was blood, obtained before dendritic cell vaccination. Recombination linked TRBV5-4 to TRBJ2-5; the D gene is possibly TRBD1, with 5 bases matching. The TCR was taken from a human donor with glioblastoma. The nucleotides read TGTGCCAGCAGCTTGTTAACAGGTCAAGAGACCCAGTACTTC. Protein translation: CASSLLTGQETQYF.